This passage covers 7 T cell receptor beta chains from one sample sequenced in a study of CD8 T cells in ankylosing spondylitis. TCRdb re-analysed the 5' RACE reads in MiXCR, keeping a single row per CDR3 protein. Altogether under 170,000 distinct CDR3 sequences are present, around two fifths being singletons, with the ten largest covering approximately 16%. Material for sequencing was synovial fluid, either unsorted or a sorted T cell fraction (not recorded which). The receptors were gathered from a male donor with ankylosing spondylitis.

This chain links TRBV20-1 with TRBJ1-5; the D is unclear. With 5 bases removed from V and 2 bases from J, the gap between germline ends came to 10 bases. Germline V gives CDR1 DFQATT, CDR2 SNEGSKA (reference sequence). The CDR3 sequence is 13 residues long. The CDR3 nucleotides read TGCAGTGCTCGCGGCGGACGCAATCAGCCCCAGCATTTT. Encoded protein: CSARGGRNQPQHF.

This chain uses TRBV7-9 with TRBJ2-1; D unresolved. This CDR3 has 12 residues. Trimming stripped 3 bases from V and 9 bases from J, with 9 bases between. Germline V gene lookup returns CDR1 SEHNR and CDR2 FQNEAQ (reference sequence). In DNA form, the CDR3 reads TGTGCCAGCAGCTTTACTGATGGTGAGCAGTTCTTC. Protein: CASSFTDGEQFF. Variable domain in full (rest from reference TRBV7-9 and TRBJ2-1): DTGVSQNPRHKITKRGQNVTFRCDPISEHNRLYWYRQTLGQGPEFLTYFQNEAQLEKSRLLSDRFSAERPKGSFSTLEIQRTEQGDSAMYLCASSFTDGEQFFGPGTRLTVL.

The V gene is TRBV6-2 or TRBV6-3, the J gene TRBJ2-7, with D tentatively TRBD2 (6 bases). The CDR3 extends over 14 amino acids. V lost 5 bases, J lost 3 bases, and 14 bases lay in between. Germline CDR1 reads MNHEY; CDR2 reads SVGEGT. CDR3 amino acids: CASSPQGGGYEQYF. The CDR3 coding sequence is TGTGCCAGCAGTCCCCAGGGAGGAGGCTACGAGCAGTACTTC.

CDR3 DNA sequence: TGTGCCAGCAGCCTCGCCGGGACAGGCAACACTGAAGCTTTCTTT. It encodes CASSLAGTGNTEAFF. The chain recombines TRBV5-6 with TRBJ1-1; 8 positions agree with TRBD1. Germline loops: CDR1 SGHDT, CDR2 YYEEEE. Unmatched junction bases numbered 7, after V lost 4 bases and J lost 2 bases. The CDR3 sequence is 15 residues long.

The CDR3 region has the DNA TGTGCCAGCAGCCAAGGGGCCTGGCGGCGAATTTACGAGCAGTACTTC. Its translation is CASSQGAWRRIYEQYF. The chain carries TRBV4-2 and TRBJ2-7, with D unclear. The germline CDR1 and CDR2 sequences are LGHNA and YNFKEQ. The V and J ends lost 1 base and 4 bases respectively, with 17 bases between them. The CDR3 covers 16 residues.

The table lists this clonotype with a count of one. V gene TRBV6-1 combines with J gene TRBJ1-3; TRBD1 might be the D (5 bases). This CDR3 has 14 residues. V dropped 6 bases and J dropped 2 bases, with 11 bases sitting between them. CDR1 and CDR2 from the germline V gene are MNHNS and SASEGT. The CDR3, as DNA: TGTGCCAGCAGACCAGGGAATACTGGAAACACCATATATTTT. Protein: CASRPGNTGNTIYF.

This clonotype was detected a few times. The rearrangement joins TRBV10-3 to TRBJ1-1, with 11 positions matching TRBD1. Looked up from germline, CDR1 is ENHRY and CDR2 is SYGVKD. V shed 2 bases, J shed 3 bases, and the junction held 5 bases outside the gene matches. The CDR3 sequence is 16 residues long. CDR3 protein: CAISEPGQGADTEAFF. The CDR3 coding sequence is TGTGCCATCAGTGAGCCAGGACAGGGGGCGGACACTGAAGCTTTCTTT.